This T cell receptor (beta chain) was identified during a study of cytotoxic CD8 clonotypes in ibrutinib-treated CLL. Turning to the study itself: With a range of 6 to 36, the median treatment time before response samples were taken was approximately twelve months. Sample averages reached 250,000 to 300,000 productive templates and some 86,000 productive rearrangements.

Germline V lookup: CDR1 SQVTM, CDR2 ANQGSEA. This CDR3 region has 12 residues. V was cut by 5 bases and J by 5 bases, with 13 bases left in between. About 1.9 micrograms of genomic DNA (from cryopreserved PBMCs) were used for TCR beta libraries. Clones were sequenced by immunoSEQ multiplex PCR, and TCRdb holds only the in-frame ones, with some missing. The sample yields around 91,000 clones, about 86% seen once. The sample consisted of PBMCs, taken before ibrutinib treatment. The sequence derives from a human donor with chronic lymphocytic leukemia. The chain couples TRBV29-1 to TRBJ2-7, with D perhaps matching TRBD1 (5 bases). The CDR3 nucleotides read TGCAGCGTTAGCCAGGGCAGGCACGAGCAGTACTTC. Its translation: CSVSQGRHEQYF.